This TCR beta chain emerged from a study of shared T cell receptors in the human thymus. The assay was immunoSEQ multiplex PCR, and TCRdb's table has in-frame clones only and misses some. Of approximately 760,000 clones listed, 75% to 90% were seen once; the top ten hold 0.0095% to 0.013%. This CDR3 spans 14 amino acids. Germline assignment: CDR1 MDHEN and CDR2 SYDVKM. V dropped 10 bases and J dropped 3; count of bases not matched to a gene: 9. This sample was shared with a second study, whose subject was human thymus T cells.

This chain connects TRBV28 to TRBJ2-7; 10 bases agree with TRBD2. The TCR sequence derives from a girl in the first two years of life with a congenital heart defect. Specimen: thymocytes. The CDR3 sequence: CATGGLAVYYEQYF. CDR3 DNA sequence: TGTGCCACCGGCGGACTAGCGGTGTACTACGAGCAGTACTTC.